The 16 T cell receptor beta chains in this list originate from one sample, sequenced in a study of blood T cell repertoires in COVID-19 (dated by TCRdb to about 2020). Preparation of the library involved the immunoSEQ multiplex PCR assay. As stored in TCRdb, this immuneACCESS dataset retains in-frame rearrangements with V and J assigned. A fraction of the clones does not appear; measured against another copy, unresolved V genes explain less than half of the discrepancy, and the remainder lacks a known reason. The sample data list approximately 210,000 clones, and roughly 84% of these were observed just once. The top ten hold roughly 21% of the sample. Material for sequencing was peripheral blood. The receptor source for this set is a man aged 25-40 years with active or convalescent COVID-19.

Only a few counts were recorded for this clone. The chain is built from TRBV18 and TRBJ2-7; TRBD2 aligns across 9 bases. V shed 6 bases and J 4 bases; nucleotides not matched to a gene: 10. From germline, CDR1 is KGHSH and CDR2 LQKENI. This CDR3 has 15 residues. As DNA, the CDR3 is TGTGCCAGCTCCCTGGGGCGGGAGGGCCCTTACGAGCAGTACTTC. This encodes CASSLGREGPYEQYF.

The chain combines TRBV19 with TRBJ1-4; D not resolved. V was shortened by 4 bases and J by 0 bases, with 9 bases between the two germline ends. CDR3 length: 15 amino acids. Germline V gene data show CDR1 as LNHDA and CDR2 as SQIVND (reference sequence). The CDR3 loop reads CASSTRSATNEKLFF. In DNA, the CDR3 is TGTGCCAGTAGTACGCGTAGTGCAACTAATGAAAAACTGTTTTTT.

This chain connects TRBV5-4 to TRBJ2-5; 10 bases are shared with TRBD2. Germline CDR1 reads SGHNT; CDR2 reads YYREEE (reference sequence). This CDR3 contains 15 residues. Germline trimming cut 4 bases from V and 5 bases from J; bases unmatched to any gene: 8. The CDR3 DNA reads as TGTGCCAGCAGCGCACTAGCGGGGCGGAGGGAGACCCAGTACTTC. Protein: CASSALAGRRETQYF.

This clone was seen only once. In DNA form, the CDR3 reads TGTGCCAGTCCGGGACTAGGGTCCTACAATGAGCAGTTCTTC. Translated: CASPGLGSYNEQFF. The chain carries TRBV27 and TRBJ2-1, with 8 bases matching TRBD2. The CDR3 totals 14 residues. Unmatched junction bases numbered 5, after V lost 9 bases and J lost 1 base. Germline loops: CDR1 MNHEY, CDR2 SMNVEV (reference sequence).

The chain links TRBV29-1 to TRBJ2-1; TRBD2 aligns across 12 bases. Germline loops: CDR1 SQVTM, CDR2 ANQGSEA. The junction had 0 bases not matched to a gene; V was cut back by 2 bases and J by 4 bases. The CDR3 is made up of 14 amino acids. DNA for the CDR3: TGCAGCGTTGAAACTAGCGGGGGGTACAATGAGCAGTTCTTC. Amino acids: CSVETSGGYNEQFF.

The chain uses TRBV7-9 and TRBJ1-4, with TRBD1 identical over 10 bases. The CDR3 runs to 15 residues. Germline V gene sequence: CDR1 SEHNR, CDR2 FQNEAQ (reference sequence). Trimming cost V 5 bases and J 8 bases; bases outside gene matches: 8. CDR3 nucleotides: TGTGCCAGCAGCCCCCGACAGGGGGCGGAGGAAAAACTGTTTTTT. This sequence encodes CASSPRQGAEEKLFF. Using reference TRBV7-9 and TRBJ1-4 for the parts outside the CDR3, the full variable domain is DTGVSQNPRHKITKRGQNVTFRCDPISEHNRLYWYRQTLGQGPEFLTYFQNEAQLEKSRLLSDRFSAERPKGSFSTLEIQRTEQGDSAMYLCASSPRQGAEEKLFFGSGTQLSVL.

This chain joins TRBV28 and TRBJ2-3; 8 bases are a match to TRBD2. With V trimmed by 4 bases and J by 4 bases, 7 bases remained unmatched. The CDR3 totals 15 residues. From germline, CDR1 is MDHEN and CDR2 SYDVKM. The CDR3 region has the DNA TGTGCCAGCAGTTCCCTCGGGGGGGGCGCAGATACGCAGTATTTT. Amino acids: CASSSLGGGADTQYF.

This clone was seen only once. This sequence joins TRBV5-1 and TRBJ2-1, with D possibly TRBD1 on 5 matching bases. Looked up from germline, CDR1 is SGHRS and CDR2 is YFSETQ. Trimming shortened V by 3 bases and J by 9 bases, and 10 bases separated the two germline ends. This CDR3 has 12 residues. The CDR3 region is CASSSQGSEQFF. DNA of the CDR3: TGCGCCAGCAGCTCGCAGGGATCTGAGCAGTTCTTC.

The chain carries TRBV4-1 and TRBJ2-1; 16 bases line up with TRBD2. CDR1 MGHRA and CDR2 YSYEKL come from the germline V gene. The CDR3 extends over 17 amino acids. Losses at the gene ends were 5 bases for V and 9 bases for J; bases not matched to a gene: 10. As DNA, the CDR3 is TGCGCCAGCAGCAGATCGGGACTAGCGGGAGGGCAAAGTGAGCAGTTCTTC. It is translated as CASSRSGLAGGQSEQFF.

V and J are TRBV7-2 and TRBJ1-4; 9 positions agree with TRBD1. This CDR3 is 14 amino acids long. V lost 1 base to trimming and J lost 8 bases; unmatched junction nucleotides: 2. CDR1 SGHTA and CDR2 FQGNSA come from the germline V gene. CDR3: CASSLDRGREKLFF. CDR3 nucleotide sequence: TGTGCCAGCAGCTTAGACAGGGGGCGGGAAAAACTGTTTTTT.

The rearrangement links TRBV28 to TRBJ2-7, with 8 positions matching TRBD1. The CDR3 loop spans 13 amino acids. Trimming removed 8 bases from V and 0 bases from J; junction bases left unmatched: 3. CDR1 is MDHEN, CDR2 SYDVKM, per germline. Written as DNA, the CDR3 is TGTGCCAGCGGACAGGGTAACTCCTACGAGCAGTACTTC. It translates to CASGQGNSYEQYF.

V and J are TRBV28 and TRBJ1-2, with D perhaps matching TRBD1 (5 bases). The CDR3 consists of 16 residues. Germline-derived CDR1 and CDR2 are MDHEN and SYDVKM. V was trimmed by 1 base and J by 3 bases, leaving 15 bases between them. The DNA of the CDR3 is TGTGCCAGCAGTTTATTGAGGCGGGGCACGGACTATGGCTACACCTTC. Amino acids: CASSLLRRGTDYGYTF.

The V call is TRBV6-2 or TRBV6-3, the J call TRBJ2-5; weak D call: TRBD2 (6 bases). Trimming shortened V by 2 bases and J by 5 bases, and 12 bases separated the two germline ends. CDR1 and CDR2 from the germline V gene are MNHEY and SVGEGT. The CDR3 is made up of 14 amino acids. The DNA of the CDR3 is TGTGCCAGCAGTTACCATAAACGGGAGGAGACCCAGTACTTC. Amino acids: CASSYHKREETQYF.

J is TRBJ2-1 and V is TRBV19; 14 bases line up with TRBD2. V shed 8 bases, J shed 8 bases, and the junction held 2 bases outside the gene matches. The CDR3 consists of 13 residues. Germline V gene data show CDR1 as LNHDA and CDR2 as SQIVND (reference sequence). The DNA for the CDR3 is TGTGCCAGTGGGACTAGCGGGGGCTATGAGCAGTTCTTC. It specifies CASGTSGGYEQFF.

This clone was observed a handful of times. The gene calls are TRBV30 and TRBJ1-4; no definite D call. Trimming removed 0 bases from V and 0 bases from J, with 5 bases in between. The CDR3 is 14 residues long. The V gene's germline CDR1 is GTSNPN and CDR2 SVGIG (reference sequence). The CDR3 region is CAWSVSSTNEKLFF. The CDR3 region has the DNA TGTGCCTGGAGTGTCTCCTCAACTAATGAAAAACTGTTTTTT.

CDR3 amino acids: CASSYSNLAGGLGNEQFF. The CDR3 nucleotides are TGTGCCAGCAGTTACTCGAACCTAGCGGGGGGATTGGGGAATGAGCAGTTCTTC. This chain uses TRBV6-2 or TRBV6-3 with TRBJ2-1; the match to TRBD2 covers 11 bases. CDR3 size: 18 residues. CDR1 is MNHEY and CDR2 is SVGEGT in the germline V gene. V lost 0 bases, J lost 7 bases, and 11 bases stayed unmatched.